These 7 T cell receptor beta chains share one sample of origin, sequenced in a study of control samples from healthy donors and cancer patients. This table comes from immunoSEQ multiplex PCR, and its TCRdb copy is limited to in-frame clones, with some not included. The profile covers approximately 190,000 clones, with 91% appearing a single time and roughly 1.9% taken by the ten largest. The sample consisted of blood. These receptors originate from a man aged 25-40 years in good health.

The chain couples TRBV19 to TRBJ2-2, with D possibly matching TRBD1 (5 bases). From germline, CDR1 is LNHDA and CDR2 SQIVND (reference sequence). The germline V and J ends were trimmed by 5 bases and 8 bases, with 15 bases remaining between them. The CDR3 covers 14 residues. The DNA for the CDR3 is TGTGCCAGTAGTCTTCAAGCAGGGTCGGGGGAGCTGTTTTTT. Translating it yields CASSLQAGSGELFF. The full variable domain, rest sourced from reference TRBV19 and TRBJ2-2, is DGGITQSPKYLFRKEGQNVTLSCEQNLNHDAMYWYRQDPGQGLRLIYYSQIVNDFQKGDIAEGYSVSREKKESFPLTVTSAQKNPTAFYLCASSLQAGSGELFFGEGSRLTVL.

The J gene is TRBJ2-7, the V gene TRBV12-3 or TRBV12-4; 8 nucleotides align to TRBD1. The V segment lost 6 bases and the J segment 3 bases; nucleotides outside the gene matches: 4. The CDR3 extends over 13 amino acids. The CDR3 loop reads CASSPGQVYEQYF. The CDR3 nucleotides are TGTGCCAGCAGCCCGGGACAGGTCTACGAGCAGTACTTC.

DNA for the CDR3: TGTGCCAGCAGTTTAGCTAGCGGGGGCCGAAACACCGGGGAGCTGTTTTTT. This encodes CASSLASGGRNTGELFF. J is TRBJ2-2 and V is TRBV27; 10 bases agree with TRBD2. V lost 2 bases to trimming and J lost 2 bases; unmatched junction nucleotides: 5. Germline values: CDR1 MNHEY, CDR2 SMNVEV (reference sequence). This CDR3 spans 17 amino acids.

The V gene is TRBV5-1, the J gene TRBJ2-2; D not resolved. This CDR3 has 16 amino acids. Germline CDR1 SGHRS, CDR2 YFSETQ. Trimming removed 4 bases at V and 7 bases at J, with 20 bases between. CDR3: CASSPSTLVVGGELFF. In DNA form, the CDR3 reads TGCGCCAGCAGCCCATCGACGTTGGTTGTCGGCGGGGAGCTGTTTTTT.

The rearrangement uses TRBV5-1 and TRBJ1-1, with D unclear. Germline CDR1 is SGHRS and CDR2 is YFSETQ. Trimming left V 3 bases short and J 0 bases short, with 15 bases between. The CDR3 is made up of 16 amino acids. The CDR3 is CASSSGESTVNTEAFF. The CDR3 nucleotides are TGCGCCAGCAGCTCTGGCGAATCGACGGTGAACACTGAAGCTTTCTTT.

The gene calls are TRBV4-1 and TRBJ2-7; 8 positions agree with TRBD2. The trim removed 3 bases at V and 2 bases at J, leaving 9 bases unmatched. The CDR3 has 16 amino acids. The germline V gene encodes CDR1 MGHRA and CDR2 YSYEKL. This chain's CDR3 is CASSQARVAGTYEQYF. The CDR3 nucleotides read TGCGCCAGCAGCCAGGCCAGGGTAGCGGGGACCTACGAGCAGTACTTC.

This clone was observed once. As DNA, the CDR3 is TGTGCCAGCAGTTACAAGCCAGGTTCCAGGGAAAAACTGTTTTTT. It encodes CASSYKPGSREKLFF. The chain uses TRBV6-5 and TRBJ1-4; D is ambiguous. Between the trimmed V and J ends, which lost 2 bases and 8 bases, there was a span of 15 bases. CDR1 is MNHEY, CDR2 SVGAGI, per germline. The CDR3 consists of 15 residues.